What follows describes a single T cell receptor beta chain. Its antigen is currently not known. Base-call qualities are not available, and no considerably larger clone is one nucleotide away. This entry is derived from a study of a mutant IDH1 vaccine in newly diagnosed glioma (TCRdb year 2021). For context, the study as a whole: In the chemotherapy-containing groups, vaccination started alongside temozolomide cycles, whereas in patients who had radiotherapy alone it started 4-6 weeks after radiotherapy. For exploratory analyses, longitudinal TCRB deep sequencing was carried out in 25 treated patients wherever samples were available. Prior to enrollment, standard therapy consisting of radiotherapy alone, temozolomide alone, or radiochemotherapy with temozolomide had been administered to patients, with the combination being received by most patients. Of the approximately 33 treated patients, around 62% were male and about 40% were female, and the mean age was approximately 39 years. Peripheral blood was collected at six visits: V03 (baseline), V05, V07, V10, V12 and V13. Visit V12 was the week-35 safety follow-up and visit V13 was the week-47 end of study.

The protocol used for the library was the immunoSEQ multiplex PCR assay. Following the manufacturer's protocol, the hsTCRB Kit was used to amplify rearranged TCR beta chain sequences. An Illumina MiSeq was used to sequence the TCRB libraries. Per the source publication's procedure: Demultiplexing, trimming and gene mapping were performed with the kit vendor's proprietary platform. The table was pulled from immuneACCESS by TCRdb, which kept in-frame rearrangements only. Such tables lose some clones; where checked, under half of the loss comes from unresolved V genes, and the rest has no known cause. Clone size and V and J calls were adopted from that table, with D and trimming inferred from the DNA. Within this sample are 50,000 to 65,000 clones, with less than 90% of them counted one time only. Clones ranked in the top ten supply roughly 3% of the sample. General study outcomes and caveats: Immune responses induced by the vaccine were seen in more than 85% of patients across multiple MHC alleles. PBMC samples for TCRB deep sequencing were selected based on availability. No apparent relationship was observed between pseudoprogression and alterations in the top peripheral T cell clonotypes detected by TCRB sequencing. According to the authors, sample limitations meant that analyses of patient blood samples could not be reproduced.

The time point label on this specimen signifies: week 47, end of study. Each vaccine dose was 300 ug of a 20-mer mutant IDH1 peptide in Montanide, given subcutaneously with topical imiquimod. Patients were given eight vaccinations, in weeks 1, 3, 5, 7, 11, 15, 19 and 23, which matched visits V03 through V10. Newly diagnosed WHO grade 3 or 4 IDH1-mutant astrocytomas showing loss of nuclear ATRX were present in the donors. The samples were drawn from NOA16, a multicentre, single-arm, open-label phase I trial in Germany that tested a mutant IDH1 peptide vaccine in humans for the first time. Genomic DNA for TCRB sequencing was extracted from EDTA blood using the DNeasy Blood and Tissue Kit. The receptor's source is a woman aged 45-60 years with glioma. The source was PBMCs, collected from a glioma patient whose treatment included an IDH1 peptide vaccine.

The nucleotide sequence is TGTGCCAGCAGTGAAGGGACGGGAAGAAACACCATATATTTT. The translation is CASSEGTGRNTIYF. The chain employs TRBV25-1 and TRBJ1-3; a tentative D call is TRBD1 (5 bases match). V drops 2 bases and J drops 5 bases, leaving 10 bases in between. Per the germline V gene, MGHDK is the CDR1 and SYGVNS is the CDR2. From cysteine to phenylalanine, the CDR3 is 14 amino acids long. Only CDR3 DNA remains: 42 bases, in frame from the first base.